The clone carrying this T cell receptor beta chain was counted many times. Its antigen remains unknown. The investigators amplified TCR beta CDR3 regions from RNA transcripts. HTBI primers were the set used in a first-round RT-PCR of the TCR CDR3. TCRdb independently ran MiXCR on the multiplex PCR reads; one entry per CDR3 protein. This table holds 350,000 to 400,000 distinct CDR3 sequences, about 18% found once. Each diagnosis was grounded in clinical symptoms, serum thyroxine and TRAb, thyroid ultrasound, and orbital computed tomography. Germline-derived CDR1 and CDR2 are ENHRY and SYGVKD. The J segment lost 2 bases and the V segment lost 7 bases, leaving 6 bases of the junction unmatched. This CDR3 region has 14 residues. The sample originates from a study of T cells in Graves' hyperthyroidism and ophthalmopathy. In the study overall: Peripheral blood was acquired at first diagnosis, ahead of any therapy whatsoever. Study-wide points: Peripheral blood also featured most of the thyroid clonotypes expanded above 0.001.

Sequenced: blood. The gene calls are TRBV10-3 and TRBJ1-2; TRBD1 matches at 8 bases. This receptor was identified in a young woman with Graves' hyperthyroidism. The CDR3 loop is CAITRQGSNYGYTF. Here the CDR3 DNA reads TGTGCCATCACCAGACAGGGGTCAAACTATGGCTACACCTTC.